Presented here are 23 T cell receptor beta chains from one specimen sequenced in a study of cytomegalovirus exposure and HLA in healthy donors. PCR involved 60 Vbeta and 13 Jbeta primers. Sequenced by immunoSEQ multiplex PCR; TCRdb stores in-frame clones only, minus some. This table holds some 130,000 clones, about 70% found once. Input material: PBMCs. These TCRs come from a man aged 40-49 years in good health and CMV-seronegative.

This clone was counted between two and nine times. The chain has TRBV10-3 and TRBJ2-3; weak D call: TRBD2 (6 bases). Trimming removed 0 bases from V and 6 bases from J, with 19 bases in between. Germline V gene data show CDR1 as ENHRY and CDR2 as SYGVKD. The CDR3 has 17 amino acids. The CDR3: CAISESTGQRATDTQYF. The CDR3 region has the DNA TGTGCCATCAGTGAGTCGACGGGCCAGCGGGCAACGGATACGCAGTATTTT.

V gene TRBV4-1 combines with J gene TRBJ1-1, with D possibly matching TRBD1 (5 bases). V lost 0 bases to trimming and J lost 1 base, with 18 bases between them. Germline V lookup: CDR1 MGHRA, CDR2 YSYEKL. The CDR3 covers 18 residues. The CDR3 nucleotides are TGCGCCAGCAGCCAAGATCGACTAACCAGGGACTGGAACACTGAAGCTTTCTTT. This encodes CASSQDRLTRDWNTEAFF.

The rearrangement links TRBV6-6 to TRBJ2-1; D is perhaps TRBD2 (5 bases). Germline CDR1 and CDR2: MNHNY and SVGAGI (reference sequence). Trimming pared 7 bases from V and 9 bases from J, leaving 13 bases between. The CDR3 is made up of 12 amino acids. The CDR3 sequence is CASNGLRAEQFF. CDR3 DNA sequence: TGTGCCAGCAACGGACTGCGGGCTGAGCAGTTCTTC.

The chain joins TRBV6-1 to TRBJ2-1, with 12 bases that match TRBD2. J was trimmed by 6 bases and V by 4 bases; bases with no gene match: 13. The CDR3 totals 18 residues. In germline, CDR1 is MNHNS, CDR2 SASEGT. The CDR3 sequence is CASSGFDSGTSGSNEQFF. The DNA of the CDR3 is TGTGCCAGCAGTGGTTTCGACAGCGGGACTAGCGGGTCCAATGAGCAGTTCTTC.

J is TRBJ1-2 and V is TRBV7-8, with a tentative D call TRBD1 (5 bases). The V end was cut by 4 bases, the J end by 4 bases, with 16 bases between. CDR1 and CDR2 (germline): SGHVS, FQNEAQ. This CDR3 comprises 15 residues. DNA for the CDR3: TGTGCCAGCAGCTCGGGACTCTCGGGGGGCTATGGCTACACCTTC. It encodes CASSSGLSGGYGYTF.

This rearrangement joins TRBV7-7 to TRBJ2-2; 7 bases align to TRBD1. The J segment lost 5 bases and the V segment lost 4 bases, leaving 10 bases of the junction unmatched. The CDR3 extends over 16 amino acids. Looked up from germline, CDR1 is SSHAT and CDR2 is FNYEAQ (reference sequence). The CDR3 DNA reads TGTGCCAGCAGCTCTTCGACAGGGTATAGAACCGGGGAGCTGTTTTTT. This codes for CASSSSTGYRTGELFF.

The chain carries TRBV5-1 and TRBJ2-7; 8 bases are a match to TRBD2. This CDR3 has 14 amino acids. Losses at the gene ends were 4 bases for V and 3 bases for J; bases not matched to a gene: 6. Germline loops: CDR1 SGHRS, CDR2 YFSETQ. CDR3 sequence reads: CASSPGGEDYEQYF. As DNA, the CDR3 is TGCGCCAGCAGCCCCGGGGGGGAGGACTACGAGCAGTACTTC.

V usage is TRBV30 and J usage is TRBJ2-5, with D unresolved. The J call is doubtful: the DNA matches TRBJ2-7 better. Germline CDR1 and CDR2: GTSNPN and SVGIG (reference sequence). This CDR3 is built from 14 residues. The CDR3: CAWSVHGGPYEQYF. The CDR3 nucleotides read TGTGCCTGGAGTGTACACGGCGGTCCCTACGAGCAGTACTTC.

The rearrangement uses TRBV5-8 and TRBJ2-5, with 7 bases fitting TRBD2. CDR1 is SGHTS, CDR2 YDEGEE, per germline. The CDR3 sequence is 13 residues long. Trimming cost V 10 bases and J 5 bases; bases outside gene matches: 11. The CDR3 DNA reads as TGTGCCTCCCATGAGCGGGGACCGGAGACCCAGTACTTC. Translated, it gives CASHERGPETQYF.

The chain recombines TRBV29-1 with TRBJ2-3, with D possibly being TRBD1 (5 bases). Germline V CDR1 and CDR2: SQVTM, ANQGSEA. CDR3 size: 14 residues. V shed 4 bases and J shed 0 bases, with 11 bases lying between them. The CDR3 bases are TGCAGCGTTGGACAGACCCTAAGCACAGATACGCAGTATTTT. This sequence encodes CSVGQTLSTDTQYF.

On this clone itself: In the same sample, other DNA sequences code for this CDR3. The chain joins TRBV5-6 to TRBJ2-5; no firm D call. Per germline, CDR1 SGHDT and CDR2 YYEEEE. V lost 4 bases and J 2 bases, leaving 3 bases between the germline ends. The CDR3 runs 11 residues. The CDR3 bases are TGTGCCAGCAGCCGTCAAGAGACCCAGTACTTC. This codes for CASSRQETQYF.

The V call is TRBV11-2, the J call TRBJ2-1, with D tentatively TRBD2 (5 bases). Per germline, CDR1 SGHAT and CDR2 FQNNGV. The CDR3 is 16 amino acids. V was clipped by 4 bases and J by 0 bases, with 13 bases between them. The CDR3 coding sequence is TGTGCCAGCAGCTCTGCAGACTACCGCTCCTACAATGAGCAGTTCTTC. This gives the protein CASSSADYRSYNEQFF.

This chain uses TRBV7-6 with TRBJ1-5, with 10 nucleotides matching TRBD1. V lost 7 bases and J lost 4; bases outside the gene matches: 16. The V gene's germline CDR1 is SGHVS and CDR2 FNYEAQ. The CDR3 totals 18 residues. CDR3 residues: CASTQVGTGDGKNQPQHF. The CDR3 DNA sequence: TGTGCCAGCACCCAGGTAGGGACAGGGGACGGTAAGAATCAGCCCCAGCATTTT.

This clone was detected only once. The chain combines TRBV7-9 with TRBJ2-3; possibly TRBD1 for D (6 bases). The germline gives CDR1 SEHNR, CDR2 FQNEAQ (reference sequence). The CDR3 loop spans 15 amino acids. V was cut by 1 base and J by 0 bases, with 8 bases left in between. The CDR3 nucleotides are TGTGCCAGCAGCTTAGGGACAGTTAGCACAGATACGCAGTATTTT. This gives the protein CASSLGTVSTDTQYF.

The V call is TRBV7-6, the J call TRBJ2-7, with no clear D. This CDR3 is built from 13 residues. CDR1 SGHVS and CDR2 FNYEAQ come from the germline V gene. Trimming shortened V by 5 bases and J by 0 bases, and 8 bases separated the two germline ends. The CDR3, as DNA: TGTGCCAGCAGCCCATCCGGCTCCTACGAGCAGTACTTC. Protein: CASSPSGSYEQYF. The entire variable domain, with the rest obtained from reference TRBV7-6 and TRBJ2-7, is as follows: GAGVSQSPRYKVTKRGQDVALRCDPISGHVSLYWYRQALGQGPEFLTYFNYEAQQDKSGLPNDRFSAERPEGSISTLTIQRTEQRDSAMYRCASSPSGSYEQYFGPGTRLTVT.

This clone appeared a few times. V gene TRBV19 combines with J gene TRBJ2-7; 9 bases are shared with TRBD1. This CDR3 has 16 residues. The trim removed 6 bases at V and 6 bases at J, leaving 15 bases unmatched. Germline values: CDR1 LNHDA, CDR2 SQIVND (reference sequence). CDR3 loop: CASRSPFGTGRLEQYF. The CDR3 DNA sequence: TGTGCCAGTAGGAGCCCCTTCGGGACAGGGCGGCTCGAGCAGTACTTC.

This chain uses TRBV29-1 with TRBJ2-3; 8 bases map to TRBD1. The CDR3 has 17 amino acids. Per the germline V gene, CDR1 is SQVTM and CDR2 is ANQGSEA. After removal of 3 bases from V and 4 bases from J, the junction contained 15 bases not matched to a gene. CDR3 coding DNA: TGCAGCGTTGATGCGGCCCGACTAATCAGGGGGCCAGATACGCAGTATTTT. Translated, it gives CSVDAARLIRGPDTQYF.

The rearrangement joins TRBV5-1 to TRBJ1-1; D gene ambiguous. This CDR3 contains 12 residues. CDR1 SGHRS and CDR2 YFSETQ come from the germline V gene. The V gene lost 4 bases and the J gene lost 5 bases, with 9 bases spanning the gap. The CDR3 reads CASSNQATEAFF. The CDR3 coding sequence is TGCGCCAGCAGCAACCAAGCTACTGAAGCTTTCTTT.

This chain joins TRBV5-1 and TRBJ2-3, with D uncertain. With 0 bases removed from V and 4 bases from J, the gap between germline ends came to 6 bases. Germline V gene data show CDR1 as SGHRS and CDR2 as YFSETQ. The CDR3 contains 13 residues. Here the CDR3 reads CASSLVGPDTQYF. DNA for the CDR3: TGCGCCAGCAGCTTGGTGGGCCCAGATACGCAGTATTTT.

The chain couples TRBV7-9 to TRBJ1-2; perhaps TRBD1 as D (5 bases). The germline CDR1 and CDR2 sequences are SEHNR and FQNEAQ (reference sequence). The V end lost 7 bases, the J end lost 7 bases, and 13 bases lay between the germline ends. The CDR3 runs to 12 residues. Here the CDR3 DNA reads TGTGCCAGCAACCAGGGTATCGGTGGCTACACCTTC. Protein sequence: CASNQGIGGYTF. Filled out from reference TRBV7-9 and TRBJ1-2, the complete variable domain reads DTGVSQNPRHKITKRGQNVTFRCDPISEHNRLYWYRQTLGQGPEFLTYFQNEAQLEKSRLLSDRFSAERPKGSFSTLEIQRTEQGDSAMYLCASNQGIGGYTFGSGTRLTVV.

A few counts support this clone. This chain connects TRBV28 to TRBJ1-2, with D possibly being TRBD1 (5 bases). The CDR3 runs 14 residues. Per the germline V gene, CDR1 is MDHEN and CDR2 is SYDVKM. With 4 bases removed from V and 2 bases from J, the gap between germline ends came to 11 bases. CDR3 DNA: TGTGCCAGCAGTTCCCCGGCAGGGAACTATGGCTACACCTTC. Translation: CASSSPAGNYGYTF.

In its sample, this clone was seen a few times. This chain uses TRBV9 with TRBJ2-7, with 14 bases that match TRBD2. V trimming: 3 bases; J trimming: 3 bases; junction bases outside the gene matches: 5. In germline, CDR1 is SGDLS, CDR2 YYNGEE. The CDR3 extends over 16 amino acids. As DNA, the CDR3 is TGTGCCAGCAGCGATGGGGGGACTAGCGGGAGCTACGAGCAGTACTTC. Its translation: CASSDGGTSGSYEQYF.

The V call is TRBV2, the J call TRBJ1-2; 7 nucleotides line up with TRBD1. The CDR3 consists of 16 residues. V shed 6 bases, J shed 4 bases, and the junction held 14 bases outside the gene matches. Germline CDR1 reads SNHLY; CDR2 reads FYNNEI. The CDR3 is CASRLSRDSFIYGYTF. The DNA of the CDR3 is TGTGCCAGCAGACTATCGAGGGACAGTTTTATCTATGGCTACACCTTC.